This TCR beta chain was documented in a study of technical replicates of blood from a few donors. The V and J ends lost 4 bases and 5 bases, in that order; junction bases with no gene match: 13. The CDR3 runs 17 residues. CDR1 is GTSNPN, CDR2 SVGIG, per germline (reference sequence). Produced via immunoSEQ multiplex PCR; TCRdb's table is partial and in-frame only. The sample contains around 53,000 clones, more than 70% of which appear only once. Sequencing used PBMCs. The chain has TRBV30 and TRBJ2-7; 14 bases map to TRBD2. The TCR sequence derives from a human donor in good health. Some clones in this sample may be carry-over from other donors' samples. CDR3 in amino acids: CAWIDRLAGGPRNEQYF. The CDR3 DNA follows: TGTGCCTGGATCGATCGACTAGCGGGAGGGCCCCGAAACGAGCAGTACTTC.